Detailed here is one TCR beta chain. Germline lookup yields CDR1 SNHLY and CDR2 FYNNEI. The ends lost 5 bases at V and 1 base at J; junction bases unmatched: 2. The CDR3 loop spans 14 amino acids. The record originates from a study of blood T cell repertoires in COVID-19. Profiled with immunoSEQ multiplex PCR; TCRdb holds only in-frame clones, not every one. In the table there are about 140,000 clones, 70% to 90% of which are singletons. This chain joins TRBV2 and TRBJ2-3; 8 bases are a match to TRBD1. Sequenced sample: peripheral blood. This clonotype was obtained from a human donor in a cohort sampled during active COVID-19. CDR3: CASSQTGGTDTQYF. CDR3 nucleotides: TGTGCCAGCAGTCAGACAGGGGGCACAGATACGCAGTATTTT.